What follows are 15 T cell receptor beta chains derived from one specimen sequenced in a study of control samples from healthy donors and cancer patients. The protocol was immunoSEQ multiplex PCR, while the TCRdb copy is restricted to in-frame clones and leaves out a portion. This table holds fewer than 120,000 clones, more than 75% found once. Sequencing input: PBMCs. The receptors were gathered from a woman aged 60-70 years with lung cancer.

The V call is TRBV3-1 (or the pseudogene TRBV3-2), the J call TRBJ2-2; no firm D call. V lost 5 bases to trimming and J lost 5 bases, with 12 bases between them. Germline values: CDR1 LGHDT, CDR2 YNNKEL (reference sequence). This CDR3 region has 14 residues. In DNA, the CDR3 is TGTGCCAGCAGCGCCCGACGGATTACCGGGGAGCTGTTTTTT. This sequence encodes CASSARRITGELFF.

The V call is TRBV14, the J call TRBJ1-1; maybe TRBD1 (5 bases). This CDR3 spans 14 amino acids. CDR1 is SGHDN, CDR2 FVKESK, per germline. Trimming pared 4 bases from V and 1 base from J, leaving 10 bases between. Here the CDR3 DNA reads TGTGCCAGCAGCCCCGAAACAGGGAACACTGAAGCTTTCTTT. Protein: CASSPETGNTEAFF.

The chain joins TRBV7-2 to TRBJ1-3; the D is unclear. V shed 5 bases and J shed 0 bases, with 8 bases lying between them. The CDR3 sequence is 14 residues long. Germline CDR1 SGHTA, CDR2 FQGNSA. DNA for the CDR3: TGTGCCAGCAGCCAGGCGAACTCTGGAAACACCATATATTTT. It encodes CASSQANSGNTIYF.

The J gene is TRBJ1-1, the V gene TRBV7-2, with D unclear. The CDR3 is made up of 14 amino acids. From germline, CDR1 is SGHTA and CDR2 FQGNSA. V lost 7 bases, J lost 3 bases, and 15 bases lay in between. Written as DNA, the CDR3 is TGTGCCAGCACCCAGACCCCCCAATACACTGAAGCTTTCTTT. Its translation: CASTQTPQYTEAFF.

Here the CDR3 reads CAWSWGRDNEQFF. The CDR3 DNA reads TGTGCCTGGAGTTGGGGTCGAGACAATGAGCAGTTCTTC. This rearrangement joins TRBV30 to TRBJ2-1; D is unresolved. The V gene's germline CDR1 is GTSNPN and CDR2 SVGIG (reference sequence). The CDR3 totals 13 residues. Trimming took off 2 bases at V and 5 bases at J, with 10 bases between the two ends.

The chain joins TRBV7-8 to TRBJ1-1, with 8 bases identical to TRBD1. Germline loops: CDR1 SGHVS, CDR2 FQNEAQ. The CDR3 is 15 residues long. V gave up 2 bases and J gave up 0 bases; unmatched junction bases: 2. The CDR3 region is CASSLQGAMNTEAFF. The DNA for the CDR3 is TGTGCCAGCAGCTTACAGGGGGCGATGAACACTGAAGCTTTCTTT.

The chain couples TRBV27 to TRBJ1-4; tentatively, D is TRBD1 (5 bases). CDR3 length: 15 amino acids. V lost 2 bases and J lost 0, with 7 bases in between. The V gene's germline CDR1 is MNHEY and CDR2 SMNVEV (reference sequence). CDR3 protein: CASSLGGATNEKLFF. DNA of the CDR3: TGTGCCAGCAGTTTAGGGGGTGCAACTAATGAAAAACTGTTTTTT. The full variable domain, its missing parts supplied by reference TRBV27 and TRBJ1-4, is EAQVTQNPRYLITVTGKKLTVTCSQNMNHEYMSWYRQDPGLGLRQIYYSMNVEVTDKGDVPEGYKVSRKEKRNFPLILESPSPNQTSLYFCASSLGGATNEKLFFGSGTQLSVL.

The J gene is TRBJ1-2, the V gene TRBV6-5; tentative D call: TRBD1 (6 bases). The V end lost 0 bases, the J end lost 4 bases, and 12 bases lay between the germline ends. Germline V lookup: CDR1 MNHEY, CDR2 SVGAGI. The CDR3 sequence is 15 residues long. CDR3 amino acids: CASSYSMTGGYGYTF. CDR3 DNA: TGTGCCAGCAGTTACTCGATGACAGGAGGCTATGGCTACACCTTC.

Note on this clone: An end of the junction differs from the germline gene, which may be a read error. The rearrangement uses TRBV19 and TRBJ2-1; 8 nucleotides line up with TRBD1. The CDR3 runs to 15 residues. Per germline, CDR1 LNHDA and CDR2 SQIVND (reference sequence). The CDR3 coding sequence is TGTGCCGGTAGTACCGGACAGGGACGGGCCAATGAGCAGTTCTTC. Protein: CAGSTGQGRANEQFF. Full variable domain (missing parts from reference TRBV19 and TRBJ2-1): DGGITQSPKYLFRKEGQNVTLSCEQNLNHDAMYWYRQDPGQGLRLIYYSQIVNDFQKGDIAEGYSVSREKKESFPLTVTSAQKNPTAFYLCAGSTGQGRANEQFFGPGTRLTVL.

The chain uses TRBV5-1 and TRBJ1-5; the D gene is possibly TRBD1 (5 bases). Per germline, CDR1 SGHRS and CDR2 YFSETQ. The CDR3 is made up of 16 amino acids. Trimming shortened V by 1 base and J by 0 bases, and 11 bases separated the two germline ends. CDR3 protein: CASSLFPQGSNQPQHF. CDR3 sequence (DNA): TGCGCCAGCAGCTTGTTTCCCCAGGGTAGCAATCAGCCCCAGCATTTT.

The chain carries TRBV4-2 and TRBJ1-5; D possibly corresponds to TRBD1 (5 bases). Germline assignment: CDR1 LGHNA and CDR2 YNFKEQ. The length of the CDR3 is 16 residues. Trimming pared 0 bases from V and 4 bases from J, leaving 13 bases between. This chain's CDR3 is CASSQDGGRDNQPQHF. CDR3 DNA sequence: TGTGCCAGCAGCCAAGATGGGGGTAGGGATAATCAGCCCCAGCATTTT.

This sequence joins TRBV6-5 and TRBJ1-5, with 11 bases matching TRBD1. V lost 5 bases, J lost 6 bases, and 6 bases stayed unmatched. The CDR3 is 15 residues long. In germline, CDR1 is MNHEY, CDR2 SVGAGI. CDR3: CASSLGQGESQPQHF. CDR3 coding DNA: TGTGCCAGCAGTCTGGGACAGGGGGAGAGTCAGCCCCAGCATTTT.

V and J are TRBV5-1 and TRBJ2-7; D assignment may be TRBD1 or TRBD2 (6 bases each). This CDR3 has 12 amino acids. Germline V gives CDR1 SGHRS, CDR2 YFSETQ. V lost 4 bases to trimming and J lost 5 bases, with 10 bases between them. The CDR3 is CASSRGVNEQYF. The CDR3 bases are TGCGCCAGCAGCAGGGGGGTGAACGAGCAGTACTTC.

The chain links TRBV4-3 to TRBJ2-7; 13 positions match TRBD2. The length of the CDR3 is 16 residues. CDR1 and CDR2 from the germline V gene are LGHNA and YSLEER. Trimming cost V 0 bases and J 7 bases; bases outside gene matches: 6. The CDR3 sequence is CASSQETSGGVKEQYF. As DNA, the CDR3 is TGCGCCAGCAGCCAAGAAACTAGCGGGGGGGTAAAGGAGCAGTACTTC.

The chain recombines TRBV30 with TRBJ1-1; D perhaps matches TRBD1 (6 bases). CDR1 GTSNPN and CDR2 SVGIG come from the germline V gene (reference sequence). V was cut by 4 bases and J by 1 base, with 10 bases left in between. CDR3 length: 13 amino acids. The CDR3 region has the DNA TGTGCCTGGATGGGACAAGAGAACACTGAAGCTTTCTTT. Protein sequence: CAWMGQENTEAFF.